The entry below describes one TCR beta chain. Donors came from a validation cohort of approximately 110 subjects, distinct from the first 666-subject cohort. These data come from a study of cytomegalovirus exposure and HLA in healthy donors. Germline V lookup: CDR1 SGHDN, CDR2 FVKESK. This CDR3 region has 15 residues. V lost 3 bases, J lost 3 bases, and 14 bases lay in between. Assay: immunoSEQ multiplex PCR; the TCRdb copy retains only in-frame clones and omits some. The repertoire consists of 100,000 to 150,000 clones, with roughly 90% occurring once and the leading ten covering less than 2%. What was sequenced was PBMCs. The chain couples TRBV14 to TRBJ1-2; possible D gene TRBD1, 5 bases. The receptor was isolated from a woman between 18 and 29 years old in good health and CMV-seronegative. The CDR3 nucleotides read TGTGCCAGCAGCCAGCGGGGCAGGGCTGACTATGGCTACACCTTC. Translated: CASSQRGRADYGYTF.